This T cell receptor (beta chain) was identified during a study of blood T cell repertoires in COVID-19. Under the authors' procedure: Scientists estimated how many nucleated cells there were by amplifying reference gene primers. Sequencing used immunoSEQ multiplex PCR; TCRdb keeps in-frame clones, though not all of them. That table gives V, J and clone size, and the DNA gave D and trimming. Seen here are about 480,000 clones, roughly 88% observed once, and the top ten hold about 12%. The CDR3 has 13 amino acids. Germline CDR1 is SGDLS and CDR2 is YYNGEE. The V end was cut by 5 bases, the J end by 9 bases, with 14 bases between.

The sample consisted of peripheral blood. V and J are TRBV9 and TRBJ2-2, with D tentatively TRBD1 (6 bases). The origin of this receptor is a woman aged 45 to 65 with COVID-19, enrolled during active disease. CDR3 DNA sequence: TGTGCCAGCAGATCAACGGACAGCTGGGAGCTGTTTTTT. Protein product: CASRSTDSWELFF.